Shown below are 8 T cell receptor beta chains from a single sample sequenced in a study of identical twins. MiXCR, applied by TCRdb to the 5' RACE reads, yields one record per CDR3 protein. Of roughly 720,000 distinct CDR3 sequences detected, 18% appear once; the ten largest clones hold around 13%. These same data were also listed under a study on T cells expressing NK-cell markers.

What was sequenced was PBMCs. Source of these receptors: a woman under 30 in good health.

The CDR3 nucleotides are TGTGCCAGCAGCACCCGACAGCTGGGCGATACGCAGTATTTT. Its translation is CASSTRQLGDTQYF. The V and J genes are TRBV9 and TRBJ2-3, with D tentatively TRBD1 (5 bases). Germline values: CDR1 SGDLS, CDR2 YYNGEE. V was shortened by 4 bases and J by 6 bases, with 15 bases between the two germline ends. This CDR3 region has 14 residues.

This clonotype was detected only a few times. The chain is built from TRBV20-1 and TRBJ2-3; TRBD2 aligns across 15 bases. Per germline, CDR1 DFQATT and CDR2 SNEGSKA (reference sequence). The ends lost 7 bases at V and 3 bases at J; junction bases unmatched: 5. This CDR3 region has 15 residues. CDR3 residues: CSVGTSGGQTDTQYF. CDR3 DNA sequence: TGCAGTGTTGGGACTAGCGGGGGGCAAACAGATACGCAGTATTTT.

The genes are TRBV2 and TRBJ2-1; TRBD1 matches 7 bases. J gave up 7 bases and V 1 base, and 7 bases lay outside the gene matches. Germline assignment: CDR1 SNHLY and CDR2 FYNNEI. This CDR3 region has 15 residues. The CDR3, as DNA: TGTGCCAGCAGTGAAGGACAGGGAATGTGGAATGAGCAGTTCTTC. Its translation is CASSEGQGMWNEQFF.

This chain connects TRBV5-1 to TRBJ2-7, with 8 nucleotides matching TRBD1. V lost 4 bases to trimming and J lost 6 bases; unmatched junction nucleotides: 6. This CDR3 is 13 amino acids long. Per the germline V gene, CDR1 is SGHRS and CDR2 is YFSETQ. DNA of the CDR3: TGCGCCAGCAGCGCCTGGACAGGGCTCGAGCAGTACTTC. Residues: CASSAWTGLEQYF.

The chain combines TRBV7-2 with TRBJ2-7; D not certain. Germline loops: CDR1 SGHTA, CDR2 FQGNSA. CDR3 size: 13 residues. V dropped 8 bases and J dropped 6 bases, with 17 bases sitting between them. CDR3 protein: CASGVVSKGEQYF. CDR3 nucleotide sequence: TGTGCCAGCGGTGTTGTATCCAAAGGCGAGCAGTACTTC.

The chain combines TRBV6-4 with TRBJ2-2, with D unclear. V was pared by 5 bases and J by 2 bases, with 9 bases between. This CDR3 is 14 amino acids long. Germline V gene sequence: CDR1 MRHNA, CDR2 SNTAGT. The CDR3 bases are TGTGCCAGCAGTTTCGAGCAAAACACCGGGGAGCTGTTTTTT. Translating it yields CASSFEQNTGELFF.

The chain is built from TRBV6-5 and TRBJ1-1, with a tentative D call TRBD1 (5 bases). CDR1 and CDR2 (germline): MNHEY, SVGAGI. Trimming took off 5 bases at V and 1 base at J, with 17 bases between the two ends. The CDR3 covers 16 residues. Here the CDR3 DNA reads TGTGCCAGCAGTAGCTCGGGGGAGGTGGGGAACACTGAAGCTTTCTTT. It is translated as CASSSSGEVGNTEAFF.

The V call is TRBV25-1, the J call TRBJ2-7, with D tentatively TRBD1 (6 bases). Trimming removed 8 bases at V and 2 bases at J, with 13 bases between. Germline assignment: CDR1 MGHDK and CDR2 SYGVNS. This CDR3 has 13 residues. Here the CDR3 DNA reads TGTGCCAGCCAAAGGGGGAATGCCTACGAGCAGTACTTC. Translating it yields CASQRGNAYEQYF.